Shown below are 2 T cell receptor beta chains from a single sample sequenced in a study of shared clonotypes between healthy human individuals. Assay: immunoSEQ multiplex PCR; the TCRdb copy retains only in-frame clones and omits some. The sample consists of over a million clones, roughly 97% of them appearing once. The sequenced material came from naive CD4+ T cells sorted from blood. Stated subset: CD45RA+ positively selected. These receptors originate from a man aged 30 to 39 in good health.

V gene TRBV7-2 combines with J gene TRBJ2-1; 12 bases line up with TRBD1. Germline CDR1 is SGHTA and CDR2 is FQGNSA. The CDR3 has 16 residues. V lost 5 bases to trimming and J lost 7 bases; unmatched junction nucleotides: 9. The CDR3 loop is CASSQSRDRGLNEQFF. The CDR3 nucleotides read TGTGCCAGCAGCCAAAGCCGGGACAGGGGGCTAAATGAGCAGTTCTTC.

The chain has TRBV5-1 and TRBJ1-1; 7 bases line up with TRBD1. V lost 0 bases and J lost 11; bases outside the gene matches: 7. The CDR3 is 13 amino acids. Germline CDR1 is SGHRS and CDR2 is YFSETQ. CDR3: CASSLDRGREAFF. In nucleotides, the CDR3 is TGCGCCAGCAGCTTGGACAGGGGCCGGGAGGCTTTCTTT.